One and the same sample provided the 9 T cell receptor beta chains below, sequenced in a study of early T cells in non-severe SARS-CoV-2 infection. TCRdb recomputed calls from the 5' RACE reads with MiXCR, one row per CDR3 protein. The sample holds some 30,000 distinct CDR3 sequences, around 9% seen once. The sequencing sample was made of whole blood. These TCRs come from an adult who was a healthcare worker with PCR-confirmed SARS-CoV-2 infection or an uninfected control (not recorded which).

This clonotype was picked up many times. V is TRBV3-1 and J is TRBJ2-1; the D gene could be TRBD1 or TRBD2 (6 bases each). From germline, CDR1 is LGHDT and CDR2 YNNKEL (reference sequence). Trimming removed 3 bases at V and 8 bases at J, with 23 bases between. This CDR3 spans 17 amino acids. CDR3 nucleotide sequence: TGTGCCAGCAGCCATATCAGAGGGCGGGACACAAGGGATGAGCAGTTCTTC. It yields the protein CASSHIRGRDTRDEQFF.

This clonotype was observed once. One base away lies a much larger clone, so this may be a sequencing read error. The chain couples TRBV5-1 to TRBJ2-2, with 7 bases that match TRBD1. CDR3 length: 15 residues. From germline, CDR1 is SGHRS and CDR2 YFSETQ. The ends lost 2 bases at V and 5 bases at J; junction bases unmatched: 6. CDR3 amino acids: CASSFAPTGTGELFF. CDR3 DNA: TGCGCCAGCAGCTTTGCCCCGACAGGGACCGGGGAGCTGTTTTTT. The whole variable domain, filled in from reference TRBV5-1 and TRBJ2-2, reads KAGVTQTPRYLIKTRGQQVTLSCSPISGHRSVSWYQQTPGQGLQFLFEYFSETQRNKGNFPGRFSGRQFSNSRSEMNVSTLELGDSALYLCASSFAPTGTGELFFGEGSRLTVL.

This clonotype was recorded many times. The rearrangement links TRBV29-1 to TRBJ2-7; the match to TRBD1 covers 9 bases. The CDR3 consists of 12 residues. Germline lookup yields CDR1 SQVTM and CDR2 ANQGSEA. V lost 7 bases, J lost 2 bases, and 3 bases stayed unmatched. CDR3 in amino acids: CSARTGAYEQYF. CDR3 sequence (DNA): TGCAGCGCCCGGACAGGGGCCTACGAGCAGTACTTC.

At least ten counts were recorded for this clonotype. The gene calls are TRBV6-6 and TRBJ1-5; 9 positions match TRBD1. The CDR3 extends over 15 amino acids. V trimming: 0 bases; J trimming: 5 bases; junction bases outside the gene matches: 2. Per germline, CDR1 MNHNY and CDR2 SVGAGI (reference sequence). CDR3 loop: CASSYSTGGYQPQHF. The CDR3, as DNA: TGTGCCAGCAGTTACTCGACAGGGGGGTATCAGCCCCAGCATTTT.

The rearrangement uses TRBV6-6 and TRBJ2-2; TRBD1 matches at 7 bases. V gave up 5 bases and J gave up 2 bases; unmatched junction bases: 8. The germline CDR1 and CDR2 sequences are MNHNY and SVGAGI (reference sequence). The CDR3 runs 16 residues. The chain's CDR3 is CASSPPGTANTGELFF. DNA of the CDR3: TGTGCCAGCAGTCCCCCCGGGACAGCAAACACCGGGGAGCTGTTTTTT.

In this sample, this clonotype turned up many times. CDR3 amino acids: CATSDLAGPDTQYF. The CDR3 nucleotides are TGTGCCACCAGTGATTTGGCAGGGCCAGATACGCAGTATTTT. This chain uses TRBV24-1 with TRBJ2-3, with D perhaps matching TRBD1 (5 bases). This CDR3 has 14 residues. CDR1 and CDR2 from the germline V gene are KGHDR and SFDVKD. V lost 0 bases and J lost 4, with 7 bases in between.

This clonotype was counted at least ten times. The rearrangement links TRBV5-5 to TRBJ1-2; tentative D call: TRBD1 (5 bases). The V end lost 0 bases, the J end lost 3 bases, and 12 bases lay between the germline ends. The germline gives CDR1 SGHKS, CDR2 YYEKEE (reference sequence). The CDR3 loop spans 15 amino acids. The CDR3 DNA sequence: TGTGCCAGCAGCTTGGAGGCTGCGGGGGACTATGGCTACACCTTC. As protein: CASSLEAAGDYGYTF.

The chain couples TRBV29-1 to TRBJ2-7; the D gene could be TRBD1 or TRBD2 (5 bases each). V was clipped by 5 bases and J by 6 bases, with 17 bases between them. CDR1 and CDR2 from the germline V gene are SQVTM and ANQGSEA. This CDR3 is 13 amino acids long. The CDR3 region is CSVRDLMSSEQYF. DNA for the CDR3: TGCAGCGTTAGGGACCTCATGTCGTCCGAGCAGTACTTC.

Ten or more counts support this clonotype. At one boundary the junction diverges from the germline segment, which might be a read error. This sequence joins TRBV14 and TRBJ2-7, with 8 bases fitting TRBD1. This CDR3 spans 14 amino acids. CDR1 and CDR2 (germline): SGHDN, FVKESK. The chain's CDR3 is CASSKDRESFEQYF. CDR3 DNA: TGTGCCAGCAGCAAGGACAGGGAATCCTTCGAGCAGTACTTC.